This T cell receptor beta chain was recovered during a study of blood T cell repertoires in COVID-19. Study-wide context: Whether acute or convalescent, the COVID-19 samples came from the United States, Italy and Spain. The cDNA or gDNA used as material had been derived from T cells, B-cell-depleted T cells, or PBMCs.

In the authors' methods: How many nucleated cells were present was estimated from reference gene primer amplification. TCRdb's copy holds only in-frame clones and misses some; the assay was immunoSEQ multiplex PCR. From that table come the V and J calls and clone size; the DNA was used to work out D and trimming. This sample has 410,000 or so clones, with about 88% found just once. Seattle's enrolled individuals joined amid active infection and were then monitored longitudinally. This CDR3 has 15 residues. In germline, CDR1 is LGHDT, CDR2 YNNKEL (reference sequence). V shed 5 bases, J shed 3 bases, and the junction held 6 bases outside the gene matches.

Source material: peripheral blood. The receptor was derived from a woman in her 40s with COVID-19, enrolled during active disease. The chain recombines TRBV3-1 (or the pseudogene TRBV3-2) with TRBJ1-2; 10 positions match TRBD1. CDR3 nucleotide sequence: TGTGCCAGCAGCACCGGGACAGGGGTATACTATGGCTACACCTTC. Translating it yields CASSTGTGVYYGYTF.